This TCR beta chain was found in a study of T cell responses to AZD1222 COVID-19 vaccine (dated by TCRdb to about 2021). For the study in its entirety: Because spike-specific TCR depth and breadth did not differ between the two schedules, AZD1222 recipients who got a second dose at roughly 4 weeks were pooled with those who got a second dose at roughly 12 weeks. Trial participants were enrolled by age into 18-55, 56-69 and 70-plus year subgroups, with about 150, 28 and 57 TCR-sequenced participants respectively. A total of approximately 230 trial participants underwent TCR sequencing, of whom 207 received two doses of AZD1222 and some 25 received two doses of the MenACWY control vaccine.

Overall study results and their limits: After two AZD1222 doses, both the breadth and the depth of spike-specific TCRs were significantly higher than at day 0 and than in MenACWY recipients. Participants were mostly white British, with more females than males. The authors suggested clonal diversity may have been underestimated. The vaccine-associated CD4 TCRs covered the entire spike protein, and the dominant responses fell in regions 160-218 and 743-854. Because no samples from the day 14 peak response were available, repertoires could be characterized only after the peak T cell response. In the small 56-69-year group, the increase in depth fell short of significance, most likely because of low power. Epitopes outside the regions mutated in the B.1.351 and B.1.1.7 variants were reportedly recognized by nearly half of the unique spike-specific TCRs. Conclusions about previously exposed vaccinees are limited because only a handful of AZD1222 recipients were SARS-CoV-2 seropositive at baseline.

Only one count was recorded for this clone. The antigen it binds to is not known. One base away there is no much larger clone; base qualities are not given. This specimen's time point label, per the study, means: baseline before first vaccination. Vaccinee samples came from UK trials COV001 and COV002, including a single-blind randomized controlled phase 2/3 trial of AZD1222 (ChAdOx1 nCoV-19) in healthy adults. For TCRbeta chain sequencing, PBMC samples were collected from trial participants at day 0 and at day 28 after the second dose. The CDR3 regions of human TCRbeta chains were analyzed by immunosequencing. The study's processing was this. TCRs in the repertoires were compared against a reference library of SARS-CoV-2-specific TCRs that had been generated with the MIRA antigen-specificity platform. Breadth was defined as the fraction of unique TCRs that were SARS-CoV-2-associated, and depth was defined as the fraction of total T cells that were SARS-CoV-2-associated. Using the MIRA data, each spike-specific TCR was mapped to the spike region that the TCR reacts to and placed in a CD4 or CD8 class. Log10-transformed breadth and depth values were compared by one-way ANOVA with Sidak's multiple comparisons tests. Not all clones reach the TCRdb copy of this immuneACCESS table, which keeps in-frame sequences only. Checked studies attribute under half of the gap to unresolved V genes and leave the rest unexplained. V, J and clone size are those of that table, while D and trimming were read from the DNA. The sample table lists about 100,000 clones, about 86% of them with a count of one. Of the sample, approximately 15% is held by the ten largest clones.

The CDR3 spans 15 residues, from the cysteine through the phenylalanine. The kept DNA is CDR3 alone, 45 bases in frame from the first base. The trim is 5 bases for V and 3 bases for J, with a gap of 14 bases between the germline ends. According to the germline V gene, CDR1 reads MGHRA and CDR2 reads YSYEKL. The receptor was isolated from an adult in good health. Source: peripheral blood, taken on day 0 of AZD1222 vaccination. The chain joins TRBV4-1 to TRBJ1-5; the D gene remains uncertain. The DNA reads TGCGCCAGCAGCGAACACGGGGTTGCCAATCAGCCCCAGCATTTT. Its protein reads: CASSEHGVANQPQHF.